These T cell receptor beta chains were read from a single sample in a study of OX40 agonist ivuxolimab in advanced cancers. Sequencing used immunoSEQ multiplex PCR; TCRdb keeps in-frame clones, though not all of them. The data hold approximately 90,000 clones, with roughly nine tenths observed a single time. Sequencing was performed on CD4+ or CD8+ T cells sorted from blood, taken in a trial of the OX40 agonist ivuxolimab. These receptors were collected from an adult with an advanced solid tumor such as melanoma, head and neck, liver or kidney cancer. Each CDR3 is given with its conserved first and last residue. The order of the fields is V gene, D gene, clone size, J gene, CDR3 protein, CDR3 DNA. The D gene is left open where the match is weak. Clone size is stated in some rows and not others, as once, few, many or a class when expanded.

TRBV14	NA	NA	TRBJ2-3	CASSQEGGTDTQYF	TGTGCCAGCAGCCAAGAAGGGGGCACAGATACGCAGTATTTT
TRBV5-1	TRBD1	NA	TRBJ1-4	CASSWDRASNEKLFF	TGCGCCAGCAGCTGGGACAGGGCGTCTAATGAAAAACTGTTTTTT
TRBV7-2	NA	once	TRBJ2-7	CASSSLRFEQYF	TGTGCCAGCAGCTCCCTCAGGTTCGAGCAGTACTTC
TRBV6-5	NA	NA	TRBJ2-6	CASSYSSGVGANVLTF	TGTGCCAGCAGTTACTCATCCGGGGTGGGGGCCAACGTCCTGACTTTC
TRBV5-5	TRBD1	NA	TRBJ1-1	CASSPPNRGMNTEAFF	TGTGCCAGCAGCCCCCCTAACAGGGGGATGAACACTGAAGCTTTCTTT
TRBV7-9	TRBD2	NA	TRBJ2-1	CASSLGTSEEQFF	TGTGCCAGCAGCTTAGGGACTAGCGAAGAGCAGTTCTTC
TRBV5-8	NA	NA	TRBJ1-5	CASSRSGDQPQHF	TGTGCCAGCAGCCGGTCCGGGGATCAGCCCCAGCATTTT
TRBV30	NA	few	TRBJ1-1	CAWSVLGASEAFF	TGTGCCTGGAGTGTACTCGGGGCTTCTGAAGCTTTCTTT
TRBV28	NA	NA	TRBJ1-5	CASSLTVGNQPQHF	TGTGCCAGCAGCTTGACAGTAGGGAATCAGCCCCAGCATTTT
TRBV18	TRBD1	NA	TRBJ2-2	CASSATGAANTGELFF	TGTGCCAGCTCGGCGACAGGGGCCGCGAACACCGGGGAGCTGTTTTTT
TRBV30	NA	NA	TRBJ1-1	CAWSVGPYTEAFF	TGTGCCTGGAGTGTGGGACCGTACACTGAAGCTTTCTTT
TRBV10-3	NA	once	TRBJ1-6	CAISGLYNSPLHF	TGTGCCATCAGTGGGTTGTATAATTCACCCCTCCACTTT
TRBV29-1	TRBD2	NA	TRBJ2-7	CSVEGGAGGYEQYF	TGCAGCGTTGAAGGAGGGGCGGGGGGCTACGAGCAGTACTTC
TRBV1	NA	NA	TRBJ2-1	CTSRLQDDFSEYNEQFF	TGCACCAGCAGACTCCAAGATGACTTCTCAGAGTACAATGAGCAGTTCTTC
TRBV7-2	NA	NA	TRBJ2-7	CASSLRYPSSGSDEQYF	TGTGCCAGCAGCCTGAGATACCCTAGTAGTGGATCGGACGAGCAGTACTTC
TRBV14	TRBD2	NA	TRBJ2-3	CASSLAGVRDTQYF	TGTGCCAGCAGCCTAGCGGGAGTAAGGGATACGCAGTATTTT
TRBV19	NA	NA	TRBJ2-1	CASSSHSGLYNEQFF	TGTGCCAGTAGTTCCCATAGCGGTTTGTACAATGAGCAGTTCTTC
TRBV21-1	NA	NA	TRBJ1-2	CASRYYGYTF	TGTGCCAGCAGATACTATGGCTACACCTTC
TRBV7-2	TRBD2	NA	TRBJ2-7	CASSLAGLAGGYEQYF	TGTGCCAGCAGCTTAGCGGGACTAGCGGGAGGGTACGAGCAGTACTTC
TRBV9	NA	once	TRBJ1-5	CASSVDGTRNQPQHF	TGTGCCAGCAGCGTAGACGGGACACGTAATCAGCCCCAGCATTTT
TRBV28	NA	NA	TRBJ2-5	CASSRFVGETQYF	TGTGCCAGCAGTCGATTTGTAGGAGAGACCCAGTACTTC
TRBV5-1	TRBD1	NA	TRBJ2-7	CASSAGTDTYEQYF	TGCGCCAGCAGCGCCGGGACAGACACATACGAGCAGTACTTC
TRBV27	NA	NA	TRBJ2-3	CASSLLGTDTQYF	TGTGCCAGCAGCCTTCTAGGTACAGATACGCAGTATTTT
TRBV7-2	NA	NA	TRBJ2-7	CASSTGLRQYF	TGTGCCAGCAGCACTGGTCTAAGGCAGTACTTC
TRBV7-9	NA	NA	TRBJ1-1	CASSSGGDTEAFF	TGTGCCAGCAGCTCGGGCGGGGACACTGAAGCTTTCTTT
TRBV7-2	NA	NA	TRBJ1-2	CASSLGVLYGYTF	TGTGCCAGCAGCTTAGGAGTTCTCTATGGCTACACCTTC
TRBV19	NA	NA	TRBJ2-5	CASSIVGGTETQYF	TGTGCCAGTAGTATAGTCGGTGGGACAGAGACCCAGTACTTC